This record concerns one T cell receptor beta chain sequence. Trimming took off 7 bases at V and 4 bases at J, with 10 bases between the two ends. The CDR3 contains 12 residues. Germline V CDR1 and CDR2: SNHLY, FYNNEI. The data derive from a study of T cells of healthy individuals. MiXCR, run by TCRdb on the 5' RACE reads, gives a single entry per CDR3 protein. Among about 53,000 distinct CDR3 sequences listed, approximately 14% were seen once. This rearrangement joins TRBV2 to TRBJ1-1, with D tentatively TRBD1 (6 bases). This clonotype was sampled from a human donor in good health. DNA of the CDR3: TGTGCCAGCATTGGACAGAGCACTGAAGCTTTCTTT. It specifies CASIGQSTEAFF. The variable domain in full, with the rest retrieved from reference TRBV2 and TRBJ1-1, is EPEVTQTPSHQVTQMGQEVILRCVPISNHLYFYWYRQILGQKVEFLVSFYNNEISEKSEIFDDQFSVERPDGSNFTLKIRSTKLEDSAMYFCASIGQSTEAFFGQGTRLTVV.